This passage covers 27 T cell receptor beta chains from one sample sequenced in a study of CD8+ T cells in alopecia areata. Extraction and reverse transcription of RNA yielded cDNA as the sequencing template. Generated by immunoSEQ multiplex PCR, the TCRdb table keeps only in-frame clones and is missing some. This sample has 130,000 to 150,000 clones; about 47% occur once, and the top ten carry 0.95% to 1%. The sequencing used CD4+ T cells sorted from blood, collected at week 0. These receptors were obtained from a human donor with alopecia areata.

In this sample, this clone turned up a few times. The V call is TRBV19, the J call TRBJ2-7; tentative D call: TRBD2 (6 bases). The CDR3 covers 15 residues. Germline V lookup: CDR1 LNHDA, CDR2 SQIVND (reference sequence). V was pared by 4 bases and J by 7 bases, with 20 bases between. The CDR3 is CASSRGDPEGEEQYF. In nucleotides, the CDR3 is TGTGCCAGTAGTAGAGGGGACCCGGAGGGAGAAGAGCAGTACTTC.

This clone was counted only a few times. The CDR3 here is CASSFKGQGFQETQYF. CDR3 nucleotide sequence: TGCGCCAGCAGCTTTAAGGGACAGGGGTTTCAGGAGACCCAGTACTTC. V and J are TRBV5-1 and TRBJ2-5, with TRBD1 matching 10 bases. The CDR3 contains 16 residues. From germline, CDR1 is SGHRS and CDR2 YFSETQ. The junction had 9 bases not matched to a gene; V was cut back by 2 bases and J by 5 bases.

The rearrangement joins TRBV30 to TRBJ1-2; D remains ambiguous. The V end was cut by 6 bases, the J end by 2 bases, with 4 bases between. The CDR3 has 10 amino acids. Germline assignment: CDR1 GTSNPN and CDR2 SVGIG (reference sequence). The CDR3 reads CACLNYGYTF. CDR3 DNA: TGTGCCTGTTTGAACTATGGCTACACCTTC.

This clone was seen more than once but under ten times. J is TRBJ2-1 and V is TRBV5-1, with TRBD2 matching over 12 bases. Trimming took 6 bases from V and 7 from J; bases not matched to a gene: 23. Germline CDR1 is SGHRS and CDR2 is YFSETQ. This CDR3 has 20 amino acids. CDR3 bases: TGCGCCAGCACCCAGGGTCGCGGAGCCTCGACTAGCGGGAGTAGTAATGAGCAGTTCTTC. Amino acid sequence: CASTQGRGASTSGSSNEQFF. Variable domain in full (rest from reference TRBV5-1 and TRBJ2-1): KAGVTQTPRYLIKTRGQQVTLSCSPISGHRSVSWYQQTPGQGLQFLFEYFSETQRNKGNFPGRFSGRQFSNSRSEMNVSTLELGDSALYLCASTQGRGASTSGSSNEQFFGPGTRLTVL.

The chain uses TRBV28 and TRBJ2-3; 11 nucleotides align to TRBD2. V was pared by 5 bases and J by 6 bases, with 19 bases of the junction left unmatched. Germline CDR1 is MDHEN and CDR2 is SYDVKM. The CDR3 has 19 amino acids. The CDR3 bases are TGTGCCAGCAGTAAAGACAACCTCTATGGTAGCGGGAGGGCTGATACGCAGTATTTT. This encodes CASSKDNLYGSGRADTQYF.

This chain links TRBV7-2 with TRBJ2-1; TRBD2 matches 15 bases. CDR3 length: 16 residues. Germline CDR1 SGHTA, CDR2 FQGNSA. Trimming at V came to 5 bases and at J to 10 bases, leaving 9 bases not matched to a gene. CDR3 bases: TGTGCCAGCAGCCCTGGGACTAGCGGGAGGACGGGGGAGCAGTTCTTC. Amino acid sequence: CASSPGTSGRTGEQFF.

This clone was seen a handful of times. This chain's CDR3 is CASSQVGYEQYF. In DNA form, the CDR3 reads TGCGCCAGCAGCCAAGTCGGCTACGAGCAGTACTTC. The chain carries TRBV4-1 and TRBJ2-7; D gene ambiguous. The CDR3 has 12 amino acids. V gave up 1 base and J gave up 3 bases, with 4 bases separating them. Germline V gene data show CDR1 as MGHRA and CDR2 as YSYEKL.

This clone has only a few counts. The V gene is TRBV7-9, the J gene TRBJ2-1, with TRBD2 matching over 9 bases. V dropped 5 bases and J dropped 9; count of bases not matched to a gene: 2. Looked up from germline, CDR1 is SEHNR and CDR2 is FQNEAQ (reference sequence). CDR3 length: 12 residues. As DNA, the CDR3 is TGTGCCAGCAGCCGGACTAGCGCTGAGCAGTTCTTC. Protein product: CASSRTSAEQFF.

This clone has a handful of counts. The chain carries TRBV15 and TRBJ2-3, with D possibly being TRBD1 (6 bases). The CDR3 is 15 residues long. The V gene lost 8 bases and the J gene lost 2 bases, with 17 bases spanning the gap. CDR1 and CDR2 (germline): LNHNV, YYDKDF (reference sequence). The CDR3 DNA is TGTGCCACCGGACAGACCTTTTCCTTCACAGATACGCAGTATTTT. As protein: CATGQTFSFTDTQYF.

This clone appeared a few times. Other DNA sequences of this sample code for an identical CDR3. The gene calls are TRBV29-1 and TRBJ2-7; 8 nucleotides match TRBD1. From germline, CDR1 is SQVTM and CDR2 ANQGSEA. Trimming took 6 bases from V and 2 from J; bases not matched to a gene: 3. This CDR3 has 12 residues. This CDR3 reads CSVRTGPYEQYF. The CDR3 bases are TGCAGCGTGCGGACAGGGCCCTACGAGCAGTACTTC.

Details on this clone: Other nucleotide sequences in the sample specify the same CDR3. The chain employs TRBV28 and TRBJ2-2, with TRBD2 as a possible D gene (5 bases). Germline V gene sequence: CDR1 MDHEN, CDR2 SYDVKM. This CDR3 spans 14 amino acids. Trimming pared 2 bases from V and 4 bases from J, leaving 8 bases between. The DNA for the CDR3 is TGTGCCAGCAGTTTAGGCGGGTCCACCGGGGAGCTGTTTTTT. Translation gives CASSLGGSTGELFF.

The rearrangement uses TRBV29-1 and TRBJ2-6, with D maybe TRBD1 (5 bases). Germline V gene sequence: CDR1 SQVTM, CDR2 ANQGSEA. V gave up 5 bases and J gave up 0 bases, with 20 bases separating them. The CDR3 spans 18 residues. The CDR3, as DNA: TGCAGCGTTCGAGCAGGGAACCGGAAGAACTCTGGGGCCAACGTCCTGACTTTC. Translating gives CSVRAGNRKNSGANVLTF.

The chain carries TRBV28 and TRBJ2-7; 9 nucleotides align to TRBD2. In germline, CDR1 is MDHEN, CDR2 SYDVKM. The J segment lost 3 bases and the V segment lost 2 bases, leaving 8 bases of the junction unmatched. This CDR3 comprises 16 residues. CDR3 nucleotides: TGTGCCAGCAGTTTAGCGTCAAGCGGGAGGATCTACGAGCAGTACTTC. This gives the protein CASSLASSGRIYEQYF. The full variable domain, in which reference TRBV28 and TRBJ2-7 provide the parts outside the CDR3, is DVKVTQSSRYLVKRTGEKVFLECVQDMDHENMFWYRQDPGLGLRLIYFSYDVKMKEKGDIPEGYSVSREKKERFSLILESASTNQTSMYLCASSLASSGRIYEQYFGPGTRLTVT.

This chain uses TRBV30 with TRBJ1-2; D remains unclear. Germline V gene data show CDR1 as GTSNPN and CDR2 as SVGIG (reference sequence). The CDR3 totals 11 residues. The V gene lost 2 bases and the J gene lost 8 bases, with 9 bases spanning the gap. DNA for the CDR3: TGTGCCTGGAGTCGGACGTACGGCTACACCTTC. This sequence encodes CAWSRTYGYTF.

The rearrangement uses TRBV5-4 and TRBJ2-7; TRBD2 matches at 11 bases. The CDR3 covers 13 residues. The J segment lost 5 bases and the V segment lost 10 bases, leaving 8 bases of the junction unmatched. Germline-derived CDR1 and CDR2 are SGHNT and YYREEE (reference sequence). CDR3 amino acids: CAGASGRLDEQYF. CDR3 DNA sequence: TGTGCCGGGGCTAGCGGGAGGCTAGACGAGCAGTACTTC.

The chain recombines TRBV4-1 with TRBJ2-5; 11 nucleotides line up with TRBD2. This CDR3 is built from 18 residues. J was trimmed by 4 bases and V by 6 bases; bases with no gene match: 16. Per germline, CDR1 MGHRA and CDR2 YSYEKL. The CDR3 loop is CASRPSPSGRWGGETQYF. The CDR3, as DNA: TGCGCCAGCAGACCCTCCCCTAGCGGGAGGTGGGGGGGAGAGACCCAGTACTTC.

This chain uses TRBV4-3 with TRBJ2-3; D is perhaps TRBD2 (5 bases). The CDR3 is 15 amino acids. Trimming removed 5 bases from V and 0 bases from J, with 12 bases in between. The germline gives CDR1 LGHNA, CDR2 YSLEER. The CDR3 spells CASSSRRLSTDTQYF. The CDR3 nucleotides read TGCGCCAGCAGCTCCAGGAGGTTAAGCACAGATACGCAGTATTTT.

This clone was counted between two and nine times. V is TRBV6-5 and J is TRBJ1-1; D is possibly TRBD1 (6 bases). The CDR3 loop spans 15 amino acids. Germline V gene lookup returns CDR1 MNHEY and CDR2 SVGAGI. The CDR3 loop reads CASTSGALMNTEAFF. The CDR3 DNA follows: TGTGCTAGTACGTCGGGGGCCCTTATGAACACTGAAGCTTTCTTT.

This clone was seen only once. The chain couples TRBV30 to TRBJ2-3, with D possibly matching TRBD2 (6 bases). Germline V gives CDR1 GTSNPN, CDR2 SVGIG (reference sequence). This CDR3 region has 13 residues. V was trimmed by 0 bases and J by 4 bases, leaving 8 bases between them. The CDR3 coding sequence is TGTGCCTGGAGTGTACTAGCCGCAGATACGCAGTATTTT. Translating gives CAWSVLAADTQYF.

The chain couples TRBV4-2 to TRBJ1-1, with TRBD1 matching over 9 bases. CDR3 size: 15 residues. Unmatched junction bases numbered 4, after V lost 0 bases and J lost 5 bases. CDR1 is LGHNA, CDR2 YNFKEQ, per germline. The CDR3 DNA reads as TGTGCCAGCAGCCAAGAACAGGGGGCCATAACTGAAGCTTTCTTT. Protein: CASSQEQGAITEAFF.

The rearrangement joins TRBV4-1 to TRBJ2-7, with TRBD2 identical over 7 bases. J was trimmed by 3 bases and V by 3 bases; bases with no gene match: 5. The V gene's germline CDR1 is MGHRA and CDR2 YSYEKL. The CDR3 contains 14 residues. The CDR3 DNA reads TGCGCCAGCAGCCACCCCTCGGGGGGCTACGAGCAGTACTTC. It encodes CASSHPSGGYEQYF.

The genes are TRBV2 and TRBJ2-3; maybe TRBD1 (6 bases). V was clipped by 5 bases and J by 4 bases, with 7 bases between them. The CDR3 contains 12 residues. CDR1 is SNHLY, CDR2 FYNNEI, per germline. CDR3 nucleotides: TGTGCCAGCAGTCCAGGGGCAGATACGCAGTATTTT. Protein sequence: CASSPGADTQYF.

This sequence joins TRBV5-6 and TRBJ2-1; D ambiguous. Trimming removed 2 bases at V and 6 bases at J, with 3 bases between. Per the germline V gene, CDR1 is SGHDT and CDR2 is YYEEEE. The CDR3 loop spans 11 amino acids. CDR3 loop: CASSFSNEQFF. The CDR3, as DNA: TGTGCCAGCAGCTTTAGCAATGAGCAGTTCTTC.

This clone was recorded a few times. V gene TRBV7-8 combines with J gene TRBJ1-4; no definite D call. The germline gives CDR1 SGHVS, CDR2 FQNEAQ. The V and J ends lost 1 base and 3 bases respectively, with 12 bases between them. This CDR3 contains 16 residues. This CDR3 is CASSLDRVKANEKLFF. CDR3 bases: TGTGCCAGCAGCTTAGATCGGGTTAAGGCTAATGAAAAACTGTTTTTT.

The rearrangement joins TRBV23-1 to TRBJ2-6; D uncertain. TRBV23-1 is filed as an ORF, its function uncertain. The CDR3 consists of 17 residues. V shed 0 bases and J shed 4 bases, with 13 bases lying between them. The CDR3 spells CASSQSGAPSGANVLTF. The DNA of the CDR3 is TGCGCCAGCAGTCAATCGGGTGCCCCCAGCGGGGCCAACGTCCTGACTTTC.

This chain links TRBV30 with TRBJ1-2; D remains ambiguous. V was trimmed by 2 bases and J by 3 bases, leaving 4 bases between them. The V gene's germline CDR1 is GTSNPN and CDR2 SVGIG (reference sequence). The CDR3 has 11 residues. CDR3 loop: CAWSSDYGYTF. As DNA, the CDR3 is TGTGCCTGGAGTTCGGACTATGGCTACACCTTC.

This clone was seen only a few times. The chain employs TRBV4-1 and TRBJ2-1; tentatively, D is TRBD2 (6 bases). This CDR3 region has 15 residues. Germline CDR1 MGHRA, CDR2 YSYEKL. Deletions cut 4 bases from V and 9 bases from J, with 19 bases between. In DNA, the CDR3 is TGCGCCAGCAGCCTCAATCCGGGACTCGAAAGTGAGCAGTTCTTC. This sequence encodes CASSLNPGLESEQFF.